These 7 T cell receptor beta chains originate from one sample sequenced in a study of response to subunit inactivated influenza vaccine. MiXCR was run by TCRdb on the RT-PCR reads, yielding one entry per CDR3 protein. This table has about 580,000 distinct CDR3 sequences, about 15% appearing once. The sequenced sample was PBMCs from blood, obtained about 12 days after vaccination. The receptors were sampled from a man over 45 who received an inactivated influenza vaccine.

In its sample, this clonotype was seen a few times. V is TRBV29-1 and J is TRBJ2-5, with D uncertain. This CDR3 is built from 13 residues. The V end lost 2 bases, the J end lost 2 bases, and 9 bases lay between the germline ends. Germline assignment: CDR1 SQVTM and CDR2 ANQGSEA. The CDR3 coding sequence is TGCAGCGTTGAACAGGCACCACAAGAGACCCAGTACTTC. This codes for CSVEQAPQETQYF.

V and J are TRBV5-1 and TRBJ2-3; the match to TRBD2 covers 13 bases. Germline CDR1 SGHRS, CDR2 YFSETQ. Losses at the gene ends were 4 bases for V and 4 bases for J; bases not matched to a gene: 6. The CDR3 has 16 amino acids. CDR3 nucleotides: TGCGCCAGCAGCACCGGACTAGCGGGAGATCCAGATACGCAGTATTTT. Its protein is CASSTGLAGDPDTQYF.

This clonotype was detected only a few times. This chain connects TRBV15 to TRBJ2-1; tentative D call: TRBD2 (6 bases). Deletions cut 2 bases from V and 5 bases from J, with 16 bases between. The CDR3 is 16 residues long. Germline CDR1 reads LNHNV; CDR2 reads YYDKDF (reference sequence). CDR3 amino acids: CATSRYGSPGDNEQFF. DNA of the CDR3: TGTGCCACCAGCAGATACGGGAGCCCGGGGGACAATGAGCAGTTCTTC. Full variable domain (outside the CDR3, taken from reference TRBV15 and TRBJ2-1): DAMVIQNPRYQVTQFGKPVTLSCSQTLNHNVMYWYQQKSSQAPKLLFHYYDKDFNNEADTPDNFQSRRPNTSFCFLDIRSPGLGDTAMYLCATSRYGSPGDNEQFFGPGTRLTVL.

This clonotype was observed many times. The rearrangement links TRBV27 to TRBJ1-2, with D possibly matching TRBD1 (6 bases). V lost 6 bases to trimming and J lost 5 bases, with 28 bases between them. CDR3 length equals 18 residues. Germline CDR1 is MNHEY and CDR2 is SMNVEV (reference sequence). In nucleotides, the CDR3 is TGTGCCAGCAGAGCAAACTACCACTACAGTACAGGGAGGTATGGCTACACCTTC. The encoded protein is CASRANYHYSTGRYGYTF.

V and J are TRBV5-1 and TRBJ2-3, with TRBD2 identical over 9 bases. V was pared by 1 base and J by 3 bases, with 6 bases of the junction left unmatched. The germline V gene encodes CDR1 SGHRS and CDR2 YFSETQ. CDR3 length equals 16 residues. As DNA, the CDR3 is TGCGCCAGCAGCTTGTGGGCGGGAGGGCCGACAGATACGCAGTATTTT. Translated: CASSLWAGGPTDTQYF.

This clonotype was seen at least ten times. The chain links TRBV29-1 to TRBJ2-1, with 9 bases matching TRBD1. Germline V gives CDR1 SQVTM, CDR2 ANQGSEA. V lost 6 bases and J lost 0; bases outside the gene matches: 6. The CDR3 has 15 residues. This chain's CDR3 is CSVAGTGSSYNEQFF. The CDR3 DNA sequence: TGCAGCGTCGCCGGGACAGGGAGCTCCTACAATGAGCAGTTCTTC.

This clonotype occurred many times. The gene calls are TRBV6-1 and TRBJ2-5, with 8 bases identical to TRBD2. CDR1 is MNHNS, CDR2 SASEGT, per germline. CDR3 length: 11 amino acids. The J segment lost 4 bases and the V segment lost 9 bases, leaving 1 base of the junction unmatched. CDR3: CASREGETQYF. In DNA, the CDR3 is TGTGCCAGTCGGGAGGGAGAGACCCAGTACTTC.